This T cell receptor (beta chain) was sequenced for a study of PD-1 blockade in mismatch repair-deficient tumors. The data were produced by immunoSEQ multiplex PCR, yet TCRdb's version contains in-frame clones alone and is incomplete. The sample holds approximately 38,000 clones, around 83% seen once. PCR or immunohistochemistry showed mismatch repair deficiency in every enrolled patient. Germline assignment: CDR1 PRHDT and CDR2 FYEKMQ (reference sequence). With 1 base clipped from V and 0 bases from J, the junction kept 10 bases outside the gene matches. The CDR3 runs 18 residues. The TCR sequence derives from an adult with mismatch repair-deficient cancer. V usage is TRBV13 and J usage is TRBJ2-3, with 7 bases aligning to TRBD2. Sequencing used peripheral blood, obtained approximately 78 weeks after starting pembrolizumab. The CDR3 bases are TGTGCCAGCAGCTTAGTCCCAAAAGCGGGACTTAGCACAGATACGCAGTATTTT. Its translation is CASSLVPKAGLSTDTQYF.